A selection of T cell receptor beta chains follows, all from one sample in a study of T-cell memory formation after mild COVID-19. One entry per CDR3 protein results from TCRdb running MiXCR on the 5' RACE reads. The sample contains 400,000 to 500,000 distinct CDR3 sequences, 20% to 25% of which appear only once. Sequenced material: PBMCs or a T cell subset sorted from them (not recorded which). These receptor sequences come from an adult woman who had mild COVID-19 (a few samples of this study predate the infection). Cell type and time point are not known. Each CDR3 is given with its conserved first and last residue. The D gene is left open where the match is weak. Clone size is not always given. Where it is, it says once, few, many or a class for expanded clones.

>TRBV14|TRBJ2-2|few|TRBD1
CASSQVLAGGDTGELFF
>TRBV6-6|TRBJ2-1|.|TRBD2
CASSRTRRAYNEEFF
>TRBV30|TRBJ2-1|.|TRBD2
CAWRGGRGNFF
>TRBV12-3/TRBV12-4|TRBJ1-2|few|.
CASSLQGGGGYTF
>TRBV7-9|TRBJ2-3|few|.
CASSLGGYSTDTQYF
>TRBV12-3/TRBV12-4|TRBJ2-1|.|TRBD2
CASKGVSGGYNEQFF
>TRBV5-1|TRBJ2-7|few|.
CASSWGDSSYEQYF
>TRBV11-3|TRBJ2-7|few|.
CASGAQYEQYF
>TRBV11-3|TRBJ1-4|few|TRBD1
CASSPGQGTSTNEKLFF
>TRBV20-1|TRBJ2-7|few|TRBD2
CSARPLTSGHLSEQYF
>TRBV4-2|TRBJ2-1|many|TRBD2
CASSPTSGMAEQFF
>TRBV25-1|TRBJ1-1|few|TRBD1
CASSEYFWTGDTEAFF
>TRBV5-1|TRBJ1-2|.|.
CASSLVYGGYTF
>TRBV18|TRBJ2-1|.|TRBD2
CASSRRGTSGGYNEQFF
>TRBV27|TRBJ2-1|few|.
CASRLIIGTNEQFF
>TRBV5-1|TRBJ2-7|.|TRBD1
CASSLATGATYEQYF
>TRBV12-5|TRBJ2-2|few|.
CASGLVGLGRVYTGELFF
>TRBV6-5|TRBJ2-3|once|TRBD2
CASSYGPPPGLAGTDTQYF
>TRBV12-3/TRBV12-4|TRBJ1-2|few|TRBD1
CASSLETGGSYGYTF
>TRBV4-1|TRBJ1-2|few|TRBD1
CASSQATGADYGYTF
>TRBV27|TRBJ1-2|.|.
CASSSGPSSGYTF
>TRBV7-8|TRBJ2-3|.|.
CASSFRRRASTDTQYF
>TRBV29-1|TRBJ1-2|.|.
CSVDWGVGYTF
>TRBV4-1|TRBJ1-2|.|.
CASSQVVINYGYTF
>TRBV7-9|TRBJ1-1|.|TRBD1
CASQGTGGVTEAFF
>TRBV7-9|TRBJ1-5|.|.
CASSSGPEYQPQHF
>TRBV6-6|TRBJ2-7|.|.
CASRFRDGMTYEQYF
>TRBV18|TRBJ2-7|.|.
CASSPQAGVHEQYF
>TRBV12-3/TRBV12-4|TRBJ2-7|.|.
CASSPQVTYEQYF
>TRBV20-1|TRBJ2-3|.|TRBD2
CSAIPAGGPSTDTQYF
>TRBV27|TRBJ2-1|.|TRBD1
CASSRQGVYNEQFF
>TRBV4-1|TRBJ2-1|.|.
CASSQDPQVFAHEQFF
>TRBV12-3/TRBV12-4|TRBJ2-3|few|.
CASTRGSLADTQYF
>TRBV5-1|TRBJ2-7|few|.
CASSQPAGSSYEQYF
>TRBV29-1|TRBJ1-1|few|.
CSVARGGNTEAFF
>TRBV12-3/TRBV12-4|TRBJ1-5|.|.
CASSRNSNQPQHF
>TRBV7-9|TRBJ2-4|.|.
CASSKPGVGRKYF
>TRBV7-8|TRBJ1-2|.|.
CASSSEGYGYTF
>TRBV7-3|TRBJ1-1|.|TRBD1
CASSLGPTGYTEAFF
>TRBV7-9|TRBJ2-7|few|TRBD2
CASSPPGSGSSYEQYF
>TRBV7-2|TRBJ2-1|.|TRBD2
CASSRPRGGLAGGPSYNEQFF